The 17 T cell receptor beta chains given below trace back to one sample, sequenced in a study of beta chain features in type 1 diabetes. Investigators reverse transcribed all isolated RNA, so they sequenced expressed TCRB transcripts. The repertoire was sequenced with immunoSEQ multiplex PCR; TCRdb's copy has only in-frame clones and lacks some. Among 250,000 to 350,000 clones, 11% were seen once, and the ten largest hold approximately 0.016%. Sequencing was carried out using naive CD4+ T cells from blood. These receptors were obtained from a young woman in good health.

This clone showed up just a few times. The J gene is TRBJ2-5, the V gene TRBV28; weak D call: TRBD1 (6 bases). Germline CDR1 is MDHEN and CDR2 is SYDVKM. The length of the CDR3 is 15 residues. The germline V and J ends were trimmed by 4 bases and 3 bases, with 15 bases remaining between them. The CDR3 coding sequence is TGTGCCAGCAGTTCAGGGGCAAGGGCCAAAGAGACCCAGTACTTC. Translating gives CASSSGARAKETQYF.

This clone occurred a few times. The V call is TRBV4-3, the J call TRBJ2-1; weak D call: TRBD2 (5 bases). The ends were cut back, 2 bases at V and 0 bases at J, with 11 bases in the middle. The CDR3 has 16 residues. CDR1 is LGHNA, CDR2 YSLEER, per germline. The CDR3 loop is CASSQWSGSSYNEQFF. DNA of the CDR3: TGCGCCAGCAGCCAATGGAGCGGTAGCTCCTACAATGAGCAGTTCTTC.

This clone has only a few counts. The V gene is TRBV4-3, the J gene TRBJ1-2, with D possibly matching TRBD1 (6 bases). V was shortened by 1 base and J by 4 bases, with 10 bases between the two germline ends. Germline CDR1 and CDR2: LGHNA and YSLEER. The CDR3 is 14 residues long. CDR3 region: CASSQVDSRYGYTF. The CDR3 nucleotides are TGCGCCAGCAGCCAAGTGGACAGCCGCTATGGCTACACCTTC.

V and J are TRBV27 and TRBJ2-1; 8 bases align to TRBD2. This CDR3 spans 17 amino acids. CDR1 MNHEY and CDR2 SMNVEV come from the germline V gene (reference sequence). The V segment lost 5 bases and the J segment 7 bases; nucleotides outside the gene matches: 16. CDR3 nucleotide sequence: TGTGCCAGCAGTCTGTTTTCGGTTAGCGGGATTGTTAATGAGCAGTTCTTC. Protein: CASSLFSVSGIVNEQFF.

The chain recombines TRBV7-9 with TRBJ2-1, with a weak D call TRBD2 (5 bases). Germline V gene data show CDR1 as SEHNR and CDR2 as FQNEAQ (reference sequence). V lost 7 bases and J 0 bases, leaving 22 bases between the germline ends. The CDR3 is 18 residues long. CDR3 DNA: TGTGCCAGCATTTCGTCTAGCCAACGAGCAAGCTCCTACAATGAGCAGTTCTTC. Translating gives CASISSSQRASSYNEQFF.

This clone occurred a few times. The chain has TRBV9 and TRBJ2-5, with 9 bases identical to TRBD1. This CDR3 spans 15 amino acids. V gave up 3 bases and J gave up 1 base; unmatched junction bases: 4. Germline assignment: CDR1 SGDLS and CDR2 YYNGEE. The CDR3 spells CASSATGGSQETQYF. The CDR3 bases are TGTGCCAGCAGCGCCACAGGGGGCTCCCAAGAGACCCAGTACTTC.

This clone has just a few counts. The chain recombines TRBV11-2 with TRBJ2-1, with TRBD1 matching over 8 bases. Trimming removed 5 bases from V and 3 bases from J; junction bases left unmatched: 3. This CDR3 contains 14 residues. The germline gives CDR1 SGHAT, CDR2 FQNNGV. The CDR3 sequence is CASSRQGNYNEQFF. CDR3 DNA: TGTGCCAGCAGCCGACAGGGGAACTACAATGAGCAGTTCTTC.

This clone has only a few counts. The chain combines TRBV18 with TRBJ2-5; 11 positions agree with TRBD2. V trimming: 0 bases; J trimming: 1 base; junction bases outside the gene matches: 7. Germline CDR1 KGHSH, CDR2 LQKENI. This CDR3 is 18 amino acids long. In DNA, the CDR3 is TGTGCCAGCTCACCACCTAGCGGGAGGGCTAGGTCCCAAGAGACCCAGTACTTC. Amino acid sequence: CASSPPSGRARSQETQYF.

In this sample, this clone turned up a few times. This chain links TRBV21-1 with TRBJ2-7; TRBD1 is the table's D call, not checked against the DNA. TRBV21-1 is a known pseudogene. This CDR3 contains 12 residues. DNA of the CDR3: TGTGCCAGCAGGGACAGCTCCTACGAGCAGTACTTC. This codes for CASRDSSYEQYF.

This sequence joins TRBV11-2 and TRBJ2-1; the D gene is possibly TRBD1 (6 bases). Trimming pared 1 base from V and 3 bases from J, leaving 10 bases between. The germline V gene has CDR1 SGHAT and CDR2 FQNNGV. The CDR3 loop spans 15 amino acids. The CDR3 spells CASSLGPGVYNEQFF. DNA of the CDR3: TGTGCCAGCAGCTTAGGCCCAGGGGTCTACAATGAGCAGTTCTTC.

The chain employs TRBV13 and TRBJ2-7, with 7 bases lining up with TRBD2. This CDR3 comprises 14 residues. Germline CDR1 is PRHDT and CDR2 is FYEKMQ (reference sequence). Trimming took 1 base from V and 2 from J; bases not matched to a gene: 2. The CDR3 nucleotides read TGTGCCAGCAGCTTAGACGGACTAGCCTACGAGCAGTACTTC. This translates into CASSLDGLAYEQYF. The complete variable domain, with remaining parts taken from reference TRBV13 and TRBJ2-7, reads AAGVIQSPRHLIKEKRETATLKCYPIPRHDTVYWYQQGPGQDPQFLISFYEKMQSDKGSIPDRFSAQQFSDYHSELNMSSLELGDSALYFCASSLDGLAYEQYFGPGTRLTVT.

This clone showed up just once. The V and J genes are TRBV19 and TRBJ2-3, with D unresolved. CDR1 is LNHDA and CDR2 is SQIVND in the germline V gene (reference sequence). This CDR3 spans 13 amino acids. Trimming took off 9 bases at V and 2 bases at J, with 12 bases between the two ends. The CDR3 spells CASSLGTTDTQYF. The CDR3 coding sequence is TGTGCCAGCTCCCTAGGTACCACAGATACGCAGTATTTT.

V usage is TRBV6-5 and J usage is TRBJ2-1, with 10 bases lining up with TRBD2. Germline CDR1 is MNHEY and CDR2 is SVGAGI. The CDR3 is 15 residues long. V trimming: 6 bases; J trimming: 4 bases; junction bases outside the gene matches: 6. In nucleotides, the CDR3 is TGTGCCAGCAGGGTGACTAGCGGGTCATACAATGAGCAGTTCTTC. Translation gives CASRVTSGSYNEQFF.

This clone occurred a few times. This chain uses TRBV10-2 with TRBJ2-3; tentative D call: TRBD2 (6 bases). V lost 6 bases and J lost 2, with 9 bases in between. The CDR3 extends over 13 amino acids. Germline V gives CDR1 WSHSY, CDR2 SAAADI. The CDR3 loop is CASRSGHTDTQYF. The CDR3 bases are TGCGCCAGCAGAAGCGGGCACACAGATACGCAGTATTTT.

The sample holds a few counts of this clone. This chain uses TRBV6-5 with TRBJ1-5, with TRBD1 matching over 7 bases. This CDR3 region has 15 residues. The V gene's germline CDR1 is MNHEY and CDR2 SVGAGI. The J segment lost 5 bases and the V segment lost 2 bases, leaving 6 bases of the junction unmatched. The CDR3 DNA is TGTGCCAGCAGTTACGATTACAGGGGAGATCAGCCCCAGCATTTT. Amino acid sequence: CASSYDYRGDQPQHF.

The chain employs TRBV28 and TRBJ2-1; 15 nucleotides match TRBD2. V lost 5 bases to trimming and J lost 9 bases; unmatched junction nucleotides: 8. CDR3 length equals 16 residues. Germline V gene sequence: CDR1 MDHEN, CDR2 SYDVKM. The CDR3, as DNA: TGTGCCAGCAGTACGCCGGGACTAGCGGGAGGATTTGAGCAGTTCTTC. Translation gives CASSTPGLAGGFEQFF.

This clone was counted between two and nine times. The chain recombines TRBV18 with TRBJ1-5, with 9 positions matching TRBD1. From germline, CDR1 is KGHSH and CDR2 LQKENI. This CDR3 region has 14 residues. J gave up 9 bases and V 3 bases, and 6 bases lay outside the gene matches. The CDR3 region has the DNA TGTGCCAGCTCACCTGACAGGGGGTTTCGGCCCCAGCATTTT. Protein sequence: CASSPDRGFRPQHF.